The next 26 T cell receptor beta chains were all read from a single sample in a study of shared clonotypes between healthy human individuals. Data came from immunoSEQ multiplex PCR; TCRdb stores just in-frame clones and leaves some out. This table holds over a million clones, 70% to 80% found once. The source material was memory CD4+ T cells from PBMCs. Subset given: CD45RA-negative fraction. All receptors derive from a young man in good health. Some clones in this sample may be carry-over from other donors' samples.

The rearrangement uses TRBV28 and TRBJ1-5; the D gene is possibly TRBD1 (5 bases). Germline values: CDR1 MDHEN, CDR2 SYDVKM. Trimming took off 6 bases at V and 4 bases at J, with 13 bases between the two ends. The CDR3 runs to 14 residues. The CDR3 DNA sequence: TGTGCCAGCAGCAACCGGGACTTAAATCAGCCCCAGCATTTT. This sequence encodes CASSNRDLNQPQHF.

The V and J genes are TRBV5-1 and TRBJ2-1; 9 bases map to TRBD2. This CDR3 contains 16 residues. The germline CDR1 and CDR2 sequences are SGHRS and YFSETQ. The J segment lost 1 base and the V segment lost 3 bases, leaving 5 bases of the junction unmatched. CDR3 bases: TGCGCCAGCAGCTCGAGACTAGCGGAATCCTACAATGAGCAGTTCTTC. This translates into CASSSRLAESYNEQFF.

The chain recombines TRBV5-6 with TRBJ2-3; 10 bases are a match to TRBD2. The CDR3 length is 14 residues. V lost 3 bases, J lost 5 bases, and 3 bases stayed unmatched. Germline V CDR1 and CDR2: SGHDT, YYEEEE. The CDR3 loop reads CASSSSGSIDTQYF. CDR3 DNA sequence: TGTGCCAGCAGCTCTAGCGGGAGTATAGATACGCAGTATTTT.

The genes are TRBV5-1 and TRBJ2-2; 8 bases fit TRBD1. The CDR3 runs 17 residues. Germline CDR1 and CDR2: SGHRS and YFSETQ. J gave up 3 bases and V 2 bases, and 9 bases lay outside the gene matches. The CDR3 sequence: CASSFGRQGADTGELFF. CDR3 DNA: TGCGCCAGCAGCTTCGGTAGGCAGGGGGCTGACACCGGGGAGCTGTTTTTT.

The genes are TRBV7-9 and TRBJ1-1, with a possible D match to TRBD1 (6 bases). Germline V lookup: CDR1 SEHNR, CDR2 FQNEAQ (reference sequence). V shed 0 bases and J shed 1 base, with 9 bases lying between them. The CDR3 contains 15 residues. CDR3 in amino acids: CASSLAQTGNTEAFF. In DNA form, the CDR3 reads TGTGCCAGCAGCTTAGCCCAGACAGGGAACACTGAAGCTTTCTTT.

The rearrangement joins TRBV2 to TRBJ2-3, with 10 bases matching TRBD2. Germline V CDR1 and CDR2: SNHLY, FYNNEI. The CDR3 runs to 16 residues. Trimming at V came to 1 base and at J to 2 bases, leaving 3 bases not matched to a gene. Here the CDR3 reads CASSEGTSGLTDTQYF. CDR3 in DNA: TGTGCCAGCAGTGAAGGGACTAGCGGCCTCACAGATACGCAGTATTTT.

The chain recombines TRBV5-1 with TRBJ2-6; no reliable D call. CDR3 length: 15 amino acids. Germline V lookup: CDR1 SGHRS, CDR2 YFSETQ. The germline V and J ends were trimmed by 4 bases and 0 bases, with 8 bases remaining between them. This CDR3 reads CASSMTSSGANVLTF. CDR3 bases: TGCGCCAGCAGCATGACCAGCTCTGGGGCCAACGTCCTGACTTTC.

The chain is built from TRBV28 and TRBJ2-7, with 7 positions matching TRBD2. Germline assignment: CDR1 MDHEN and CDR2 SYDVKM. CDR3 length: 15 residues. With V trimmed by 3 bases and J by 2 bases, 7 bases remained unmatched. This chain's CDR3 is CASSLASGRTYEQYF. The CDR3, as DNA: TGTGCCAGCAGTTTGGCTAGCGGTAGGACCTACGAGCAGTACTTC.

V usage is TRBV28 and J usage is TRBJ1-6, with TRBD1 matching over 7 bases. The J segment lost 9 bases and the V segment lost 9 bases, leaving 8 bases of the junction unmatched. Looked up from germline, CDR1 is MDHEN and CDR2 is SYDVKM. The CDR3 runs to 13 residues. Here the CDR3 DNA reads TGTGCCAGTTGGGACAGCTTTGGTTCACCCCTCCACTTT. This gives the protein CASWDSFGSPLHF.

The CDR3: CASSVGGSGSKNIQYF. The CDR3 bases are TGTGCCAGCAGTGTAGGTGGGTCAGGGAGCAAAAACATTCAGTACTTC. V and J are TRBV27 and TRBJ2-4; tentatively, D is TRBD1 or TRBD2 (5 bases each). The V and J ends lost 5 bases and 3 bases respectively, with 17 bases between them. The CDR3 is 16 amino acids. Germline V lookup: CDR1 MNHEY, CDR2 SMNVEV (reference sequence).

CDR3 amino acids: CASSPGQGNEQYF. The CDR3 nucleotides are TGCGCCAGCAGCCCGGGACAGGGAAACGAGCAGTACTTC. The genes are TRBV5-1 and TRBJ2-7, with 9 nucleotides matching TRBD1. After removal of 4 bases from V and 5 bases from J, the junction contained 4 bases not matched to a gene. CDR3 length equals 13 residues. The germline V gene has CDR1 SGHRS and CDR2 YFSETQ.

Comments on this clone: The sample has other DNA sequences that encode this CDR3 too. CDR3 amino acids: CSADTQYF. CDR3 DNA sequence: TGCAGTGCTGACACGCAGTATTTT. The rearrangement joins TRBV20-1 to TRBJ2-3; D is unresolved. The CDR3 runs 8 residues. V lost 5 bases and J lost 9, with 3 bases in between. The germline V gene has CDR1 DFQATT and CDR2 SNEGSKA (reference sequence).

The chain uses TRBV7-6 and TRBJ2-5, with D perhaps TRBD1 or TRBD2 (5 bases each). V was pared by 5 bases and J by 2 bases, with 12 bases between. CDR3 length: 14 amino acids. Germline CDR1 is SGHVS and CDR2 is FNYEAQ. The CDR3: CASSQGDRQETQYF. The DNA for the CDR3 is TGTGCCAGCAGCCAGGGAGATCGACAAGAGACCCAGTACTTC.

This clone was seen ten or more times. V and J are TRBV5-5 and TRBJ1-2; D possibly corresponds to TRBD1 (6 bases). Germline V gene data show CDR1 as SGHKS and CDR2 as YYEKEE (reference sequence). The V and J ends lost 1 base and 6 bases respectively, with 7 bases between them. CDR3 length: 12 amino acids. CDR3 protein: CASSLNRDGYTF. The CDR3 DNA reads TGTGCCAGCAGCTTGAACAGGGATGGCTACACCTTC.

There are many counts of this clone. This chain joins TRBV5-1 and TRBJ1-1; D possibly corresponds to TRBD1 (5 bases). CDR1 is SGHRS and CDR2 is YFSETQ in the germline V gene. The CDR3 length is 15 residues. Trimming stripped 0 bases from V and 4 bases from J, with 13 bases between. The CDR3 DNA sequence: TGCGCCAGCAGCTTGGAAGTCGCAGGGACCACTGAAGCTTTCTTT. It specifies CASSLEVAGTTEAFF.

The J gene is TRBJ1-5, the V gene TRBV7-9; D is unresolved. The CDR3 contains 14 residues. Germline loops: CDR1 SEHNR, CDR2 FQNEAQ (reference sequence). The V and J ends lost 4 bases and 5 bases respectively, with 12 bases between them. This CDR3 reads CASSSSMGYQPQHF. The CDR3 coding sequence is TGTGCCAGCAGCTCCTCGATGGGGTATCAGCCCCAGCATTTT. Filled out from reference TRBV7-9 and TRBJ1-5, the complete variable domain reads DTGVSQNPRHKITKRGQNVTFRCDPISEHNRLYWYRQTLGQGPEFLTYFQNEAQLEKSRLLSDRFSAERPKGSFSTLEIQRTEQGDSAMYLCASSSSMGYQPQHFGDGTRLSIL.

This chain connects TRBV5-1 to TRBJ2-7; D is unresolved. Germline loops: CDR1 SGHRS, CDR2 YFSETQ. The V gene lost 2 bases and the J gene lost 4 bases, with 16 bases spanning the gap. CDR3 size: 15 residues. The CDR3 DNA reads as TGCGCCAGCAGCTTAGATAATCAAAGGGTTTACGAGCAGTACTTC. Translated: CASSLDNQRVYEQYF.

CDR3 in DNA: TGTGCCAGCAGCTTAAGGAGGCGGAGCACAGATACGCAGTATTTT. Its protein product is CASSLRRRSTDTQYF. The chain is built from TRBV7-6 and TRBJ2-3; TRBD2 is a possible D gene (5 bases). V was pared by 2 bases and J by 0 bases, with 9 bases between. Looked up from germline, CDR1 is SGHVS and CDR2 is FNYEAQ. This CDR3 has 15 residues.

The V call is TRBV29-1, the J call TRBJ2-7; 9 nucleotides match TRBD1. Germline V gene sequence: CDR1 SQVTM, CDR2 ANQGSEA. Unmatched junction bases numbered 8, after V lost 8 bases and J lost 6 bases. The CDR3 has 12 residues. The CDR3 bases are TGCAGCTCGTGGGACAGGGAGACCGAGCAGTACTTC. Protein product: CSSWDRETEQYF.

V is TRBV6-5 and J is TRBJ2-1; possible D gene TRBD2, 5 bases. V lost 6 bases and J lost 10, with 10 bases in between. This CDR3 region has 11 residues. The germline CDR1 and CDR2 sequences are MNHEY and SVGAGI. This CDR3 reads CASRQGLEQFF. CDR3 in DNA: TGTGCCAGCAGGCAAGGACTGGAGCAGTTCTTC.

This clone was detected ten times or more. This chain links TRBV28 with TRBJ2-7, with D unresolved. Germline V lookup: CDR1 MDHEN, CDR2 SYDVKM. The CDR3 is made up of 13 amino acids. Trimming removed 4 bases from V and 5 bases from J, with 12 bases in between. The CDR3 region has the DNA TGTGCCAGCAGTTCCTCGGACGCTGACGAGCAGTACTTC. As protein: CASSSSDADEQYF.

The V call is TRBV29-1, the J call TRBJ2-5, with a weak D call TRBD1 (5 bases). This CDR3 region has 14 residues. In germline, CDR1 is SQVTM, CDR2 ANQGSEA. Trimming left V 4 bases short and J 4 bases short, with 16 bases between. CDR3 protein: CSVAAPGLGETQYF. In DNA, the CDR3 is TGCAGCGTTGCAGCACCAGGGTTGGGAGAGACCCAGTACTTC.

The table lists this clone with a count of one. The rearrangement joins TRBV6-1 to TRBJ2-5, with 10 bases matching TRBD2. Germline V gene sequence: CDR1 MNHNS, CDR2 SASEGT. V was pared by 6 bases and J by 2 bases, with 6 bases of the junction left unmatched. The CDR3 is 15 residues long. The CDR3 DNA reads TGTGCCAGCAGGGACCCTAGCGGGAGACAAGAGACCCAGTACTTC. It translates to CASRDPSGRQETQYF.

Comment on this clone: Mismatch with germline at one junction end may stem from a read error. Other DNA variants within this sample encode the same CDR3. The V call is TRBV5-4, the J call TRBJ1-1; D is uncertain. The CDR3 extends over 12 amino acids. The germline CDR1 and CDR2 sequences are SGHNT and YYREEE (reference sequence). The CDR3 spells CASSLMNTEAFF. For the CDR3, the DNA is TGCGCCAGCAGCTTGATGAACACTGAAGCTTTCTTT.

The chain employs TRBV6-5 and TRBJ1-3; D perhaps matches TRBD1 (6 bases). The CDR3 covers 15 residues. CDR1 and CDR2 (germline): MNHEY, SVGAGI. V was clipped by 6 bases and J by 0 bases, with 12 bases between them. CDR3 amino acids: CASRGTTYSGNTIYF. As DNA, the CDR3 is TGTGCCAGCAGGGGGACAACCTACTCTGGAAACACCATATATTTT.

This chain connects TRBV28 to TRBJ2-7; D remains ambiguous. The CDR3 has 13 residues. V was cut by 6 bases and J by 2 bases, with 11 bases left in between. Germline V gene data show CDR1 as MDHEN and CDR2 as SYDVKM. The DNA of the CDR3 is TGTGCCAGCAGCCTCCATCCTCCCTACGAGCAGTACTTC. Protein: CASSLHPPYEQYF.